This T cell receptor beta chain derives from a study of shared clonotypes between healthy human individuals. Overall study: Per donor, CD8 memory used one plate, CD8 naive used two, CD4 memory used three and CD4 naive used three. General study results and limits: The generation probabilities recorded for non-shared clonotypes fell below those of clonotypes shared by all four donors.

An even split of each subset's genomic DNA across several immunoSEQ plates was performed. Generated by immunoSEQ multiplex PCR, the TCRdb table keeps only in-frame clones and is missing some. Of fewer than 1.4 million clones in the sample, 75% to 80% were seen once. CDR3 length equals 14 residues. Germline lookup yields CDR1 LGHNA and CDR2 YSLEER. With 4 bases removed from V and 4 bases from J, the gap between germline ends came to 14 bases. This clone was counted ten times or more. Its specificity is unknown. This chain links TRBV4-3 with TRBJ2-7; tentatively, D is TRBD2 (6 bases). The source material was memory CD4+ T cells from PBMCs. Subset in this sample: CD45RA-negative fraction. This clonotype was obtained from a man aged 18-30 years in good health. Some clones in this sample may be carry-over from other donors' samples. CDR3 in DNA: TGCGCCAGCAGCCGCGGGACTGAAAAGTACGAGCAGTACTTC. Its translation: CASSRGTEKYEQYF.